This TCR beta chain was sequenced during a study of T cells in Graves' hyperthyroidism and ophthalmopathy. Amplified regions were TCR beta CDR3 sequences from RNA transcripts. Using the HTBI primer set, a first-round RT-PCR was run on the TCR CDR3. TCRdb redid the calling of the multiplex PCR reads with MiXCR, one entry per CDR3 protein. The table lists over 700,000 distinct CDR3 sequences, roughly 40% of them singletons, with about 9% in the top ten. With regard to this clonotype: A much bigger clone sits one base away, suggesting this may be a read error.

Trimming removed 5 bases from V and 6 bases from J, with 10 bases in between. Germline V CDR1 and CDR2: SEHNR, FQNEAQ (reference sequence). The CDR3 sequence is 12 residues long. Sample: blood. The TCR comes from a man younger than 35 with Graves' hyperthyroidism. The J gene is TRBJ1-1, the V gene TRBV7-9; D is uncertain. The CDR3 spells CASSLMISEAFF. The CDR3, as DNA: TGTGCCAGCAGCCTTATGATTTCTGAAGCTTTCTTT. The complete variable domain, with remaining parts taken from reference TRBV7-9 and TRBJ1-1, reads DTGVSQNPRHKITKRGQNVTFRCDPISEHNRLYWYRQTLGQGPEFLTYFQNEAQLEKSRLLSDRFSAERPKGSFSTLEIQRTEQGDSAMYLCASSLMISEAFFGQGTRLTVV.